This TCR beta chain was captured by sequencing in a study of blood T cell repertoires in COVID-19. As for the study in general: Donors in the United States, Italy and Spain gave samples during acute or convalescent COVID-19. T cells, B-cell-depleted T cells, or PBMCs provided the cDNA or gDNA that served as material.

Authors' processing steps: Amplification of reference gene primers was used by the study to estimate nucleated cell counts. TCRdb's table, derived via immunoSEQ multiplex PCR, lists solely in-frame clones and lacks some. D and trimming were read from the DNA, whereas the V and J calls and clone size are those reported in that table. The sample lists 200,000 to 250,000 clones, about 80% occurring once. V dropped 8 bases and J dropped 7; count of bases not matched to a gene: 11. This CDR3 contains 14 residues. The germline CDR1 and CDR2 sequences are MNHEY and SVGAGI. This TCR derives from an elderly man with acute or convalescent COVID-19. Specimen: peripheral blood. The gene calls are TRBV6-5 and TRBJ2-1; 7 bases match TRBD2. As DNA, the CDR3 is TGTGCCAGCCGACTAGCCCTCGAAGTGAATGAGCAGTTCTTC. Amino acid sequence: CASRLALEVNEQFF.